This TCR beta chain came from a study of human T cells and chemical hapten exposure. Germline V gene lookup returns CDR1 DFQATT and CDR2 SNEGSKA (reference sequence). The CDR3 spans 12 residues. V gave up 8 bases and J gave up 5 bases, with 13 bases separating them. Time point indicated: pre-sensitization, week 0. As to treatment: therapeutic diphenylcyclopropenone sensitization with weekly scalp DPC. TCRdb called the RACE reads again in MiXCR, with one record for every CDR3 protein. The data show 200,000 to 300,000 distinct CDR3 sequences, 7% to 10% seen once. The TCR comes from a woman aged 40 to 50 with alopecia areata. Some clones in this sample may be carry-over from other donors' samples. The specimen was whole blood, collected in connection with sensitization to the hapten diphenylcyclopropenone (DPC). The chain has TRBV20-1 and TRBJ1-5, with a tentative D call TRBD1 (5 bases). In nucleotides, the CDR3 is TGCAGTCAGGAGGGGAGGGATCAGCCCCAGCATTTT. Amino acid sequence: CSQEGRDQPQHF.